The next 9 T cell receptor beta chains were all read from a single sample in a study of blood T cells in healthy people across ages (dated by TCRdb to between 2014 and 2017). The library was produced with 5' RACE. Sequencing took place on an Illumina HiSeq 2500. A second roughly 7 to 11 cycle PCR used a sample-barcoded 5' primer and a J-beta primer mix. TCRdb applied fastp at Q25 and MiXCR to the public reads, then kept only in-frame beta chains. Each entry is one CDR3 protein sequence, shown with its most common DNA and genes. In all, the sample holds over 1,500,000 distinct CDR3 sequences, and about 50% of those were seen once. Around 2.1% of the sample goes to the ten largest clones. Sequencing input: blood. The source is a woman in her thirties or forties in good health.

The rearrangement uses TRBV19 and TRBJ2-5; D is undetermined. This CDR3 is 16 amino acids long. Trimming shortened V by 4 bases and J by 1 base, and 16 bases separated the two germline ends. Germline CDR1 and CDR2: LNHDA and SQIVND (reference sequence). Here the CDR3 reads CASSTKTAMAQETQYF. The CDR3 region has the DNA TGTGCCAGTAGTACGAAGACCGCAATGGCCCAAGAGACCCAGTACTTC.

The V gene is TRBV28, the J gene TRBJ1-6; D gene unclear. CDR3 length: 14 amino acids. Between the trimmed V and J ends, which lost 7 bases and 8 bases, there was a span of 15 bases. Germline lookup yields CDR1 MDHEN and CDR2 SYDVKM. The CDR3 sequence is CASIDRPRDSPLHF. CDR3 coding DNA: TGTGCCAGCATAGACCGACCAAGGGATTCACCCCTCCACTTT. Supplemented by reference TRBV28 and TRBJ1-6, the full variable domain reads DVKVTQSSRYLVKRTGEKVFLECVQDMDHENMFWYRQDPGLGLRLIYFSYDVKMKEKGDIPEGYSVSREKKERFSLILESASTNQTSMYLCASIDRPRDSPLHFGNGTRLTVT.

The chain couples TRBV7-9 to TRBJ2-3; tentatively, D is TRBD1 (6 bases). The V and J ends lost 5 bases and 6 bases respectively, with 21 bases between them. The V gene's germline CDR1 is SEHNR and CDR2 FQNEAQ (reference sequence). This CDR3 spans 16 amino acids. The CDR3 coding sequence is TGTGCCAGCAGCGAAATAGGACAGCTACTTATCGATACGCAGTATTTT. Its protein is CASSEIGQLLIDTQYF.

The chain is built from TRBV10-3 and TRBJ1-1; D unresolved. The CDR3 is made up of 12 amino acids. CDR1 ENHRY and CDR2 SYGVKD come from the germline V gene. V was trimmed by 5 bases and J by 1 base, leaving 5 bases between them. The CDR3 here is CAISRTNTEAFF. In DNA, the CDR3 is TGTGCCATCAGTAGGACGAACACTGAAGCTTTCTTT.

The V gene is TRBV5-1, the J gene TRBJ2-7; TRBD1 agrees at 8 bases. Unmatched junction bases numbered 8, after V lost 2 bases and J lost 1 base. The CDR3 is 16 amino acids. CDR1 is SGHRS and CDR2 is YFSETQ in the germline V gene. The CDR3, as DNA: TGCGCCAGCAGCTTCCTACCCGGGACAGGTTCCTACGAGCAGTACTTC. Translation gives CASSFLPGTGSYEQYF.

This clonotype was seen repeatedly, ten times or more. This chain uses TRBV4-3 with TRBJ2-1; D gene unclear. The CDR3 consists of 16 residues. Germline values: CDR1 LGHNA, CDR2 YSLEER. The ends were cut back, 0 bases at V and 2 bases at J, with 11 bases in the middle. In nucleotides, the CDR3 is TGCGCCAGCAGCCAAGATTCCCTAGAAGCCTACAATGAGCAGTTCTTC. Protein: CASSQDSLEAYNEQFF.

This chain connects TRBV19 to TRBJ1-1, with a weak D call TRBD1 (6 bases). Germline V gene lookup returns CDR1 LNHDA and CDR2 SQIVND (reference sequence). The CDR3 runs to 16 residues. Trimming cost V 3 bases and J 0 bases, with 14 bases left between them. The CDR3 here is CASSIWRTALNTEAFF. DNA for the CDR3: TGTGCCAGTAGTATCTGGCGGACAGCACTGAACACTGAAGCTTTCTTT.

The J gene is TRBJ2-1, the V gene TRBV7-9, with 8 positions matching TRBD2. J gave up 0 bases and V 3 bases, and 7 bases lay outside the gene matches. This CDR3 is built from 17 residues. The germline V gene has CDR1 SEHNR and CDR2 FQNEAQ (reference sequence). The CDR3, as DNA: TGTGCCAGCAGCTTGAGGGGTAGCGGGAACTCCTACAATGAGCAGTTCTTC. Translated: CASSLRGSGNSYNEQFF.

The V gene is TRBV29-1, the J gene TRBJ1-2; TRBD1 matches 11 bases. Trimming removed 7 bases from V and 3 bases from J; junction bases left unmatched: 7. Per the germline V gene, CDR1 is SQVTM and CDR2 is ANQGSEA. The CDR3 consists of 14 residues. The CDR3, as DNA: TGCAGCGCCTGGACAGGGGGCTCGGACTATGGCTACACCTTC. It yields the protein CSAWTGGSDYGYTF.